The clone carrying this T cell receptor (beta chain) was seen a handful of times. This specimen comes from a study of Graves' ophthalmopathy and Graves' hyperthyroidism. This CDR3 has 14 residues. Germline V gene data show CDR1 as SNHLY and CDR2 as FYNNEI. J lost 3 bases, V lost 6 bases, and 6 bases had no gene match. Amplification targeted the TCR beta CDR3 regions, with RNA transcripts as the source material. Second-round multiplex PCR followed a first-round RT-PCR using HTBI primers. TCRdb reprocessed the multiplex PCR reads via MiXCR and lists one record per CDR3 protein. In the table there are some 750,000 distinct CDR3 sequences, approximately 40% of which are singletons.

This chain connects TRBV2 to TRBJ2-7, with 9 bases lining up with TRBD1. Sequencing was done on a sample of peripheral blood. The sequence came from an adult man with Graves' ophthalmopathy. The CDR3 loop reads CASREDRGSYEQYF. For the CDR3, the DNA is TGTGCCAGCAGAGAGGACAGGGGAAGCTACGAGCAGTACTTC.